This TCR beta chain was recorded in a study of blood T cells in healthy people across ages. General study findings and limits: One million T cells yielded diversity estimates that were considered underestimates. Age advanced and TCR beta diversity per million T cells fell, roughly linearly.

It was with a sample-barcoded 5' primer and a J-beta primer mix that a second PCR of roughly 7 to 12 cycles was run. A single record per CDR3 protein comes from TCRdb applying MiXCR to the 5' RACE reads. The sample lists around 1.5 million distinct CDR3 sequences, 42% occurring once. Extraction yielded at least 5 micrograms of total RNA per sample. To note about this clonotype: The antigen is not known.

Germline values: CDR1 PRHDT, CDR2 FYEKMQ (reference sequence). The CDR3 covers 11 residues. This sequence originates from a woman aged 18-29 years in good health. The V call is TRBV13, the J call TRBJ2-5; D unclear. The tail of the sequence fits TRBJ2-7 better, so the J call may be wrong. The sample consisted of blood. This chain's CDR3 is CASSRGIEQYF. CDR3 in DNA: TGTGCCAGCAGCAGAGGTATCGAGCAGTACTTC.